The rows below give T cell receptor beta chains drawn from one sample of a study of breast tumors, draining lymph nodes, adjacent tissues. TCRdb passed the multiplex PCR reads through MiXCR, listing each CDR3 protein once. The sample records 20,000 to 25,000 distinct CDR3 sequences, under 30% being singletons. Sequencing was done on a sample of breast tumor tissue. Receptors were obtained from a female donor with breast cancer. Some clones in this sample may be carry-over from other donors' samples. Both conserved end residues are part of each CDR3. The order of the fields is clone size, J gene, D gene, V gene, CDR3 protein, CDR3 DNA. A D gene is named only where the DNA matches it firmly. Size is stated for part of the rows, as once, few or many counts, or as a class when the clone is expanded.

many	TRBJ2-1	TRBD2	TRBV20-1	CSATGLAGEISYNEQFF	TGCAGTGCTACGGGACTAGCGGGAGAGATCTCCTACAATGAGCAGTTCTTC
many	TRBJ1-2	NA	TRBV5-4	CASSLALRANYGYTF	TGTGCCAGCAGCTTGGCCTTACGGGCTAACTATGGCTACACCTTC
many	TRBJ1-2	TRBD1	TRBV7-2	CASSHGQALIYTF	TGTGCCAGCAGCCATGGACAGGCCCTTATCTACACCTTC
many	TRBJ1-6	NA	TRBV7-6	CASIQEGPGGYSPLHF	TGTGCCAGCATCCAGGAGGGACCAGGCGGGTATTCACCCCTCCACTTT
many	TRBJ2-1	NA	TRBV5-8	CASSLISSRNEQFF	TGTGCCAGCAGCTTAATTAGCTCTAGGAACGAGCAGTTCTTC
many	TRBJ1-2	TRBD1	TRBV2	CASSVEGRGQSDYGYTF	TGTGCCAGCAGTGTTGAGGGGAGGGGGCAATCAGACTATGGCTACACCTTC
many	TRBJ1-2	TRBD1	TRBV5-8	CASSLLQGAEGGYTF	TGTGCCAGCAGCTTGTTACAGGGGGCTGAGGGTGGCTACACCTTC
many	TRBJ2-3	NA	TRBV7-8	CASSSTWDTQYF	TGTGCCAGCAGTTCAACCTGGGATACGCAGTATTTT
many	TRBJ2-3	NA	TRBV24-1	CATAFSDTQYF	TGTGCCACCGCATTTTCAGATACGCAGTATTTT
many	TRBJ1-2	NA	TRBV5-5	CASSLGVYGYTF	TGTGCCAGCAGCTTGGGTGTCTATGGCTACACCTTC
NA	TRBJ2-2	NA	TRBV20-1	CSALDLTNTGELFF	TGCAGTGCCCTGGACCTGACGAACACCGGGGAGCTGTTTTTT
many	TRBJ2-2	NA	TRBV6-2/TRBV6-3	CASSPRGSGTNTGELFF	TGTGCCAGCAGTCCCAGGGGAAGCGGGACTAACACCGGGGAGCTGTTTTTT
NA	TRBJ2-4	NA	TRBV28	CASRNYRAGKNIQYF	TGTGCCAGCAGGAACTACAGGGCTGGCAAAAACATTCAGTACTTC
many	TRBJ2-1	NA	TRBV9	CASSVEGSTYNEQFF	TGTGCCAGCAGCGTTGAAGGGAGTACCTACAATGAGCAGTTCTTC
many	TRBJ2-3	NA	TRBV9	CASSAHGGTTDTQYF	TGTGCCAGCAGCGCCCACGGCGGAACCACAGATACGCAGTATTTT
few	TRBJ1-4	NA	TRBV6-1	CASSDWYLPGKEKLFF	TGTGCCAGCAGTGATTGGTACCTCCCAGGGAAAGAAAAACTGTTTTTT
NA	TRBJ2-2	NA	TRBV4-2	CASGHARPPLQGLSTGELFF	TGTGCCAGCGGCCATGCACGCCCCCCTCTACAGGGACTGAGCACCGGGGAGCTGTTTTTT
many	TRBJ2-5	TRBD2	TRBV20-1	CSARSLAGAQETQYF	TGCAGTGCTAGGTCTTTAGCGGGAGCCCAAGAGACCCAGTACTTC
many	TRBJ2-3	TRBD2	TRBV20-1	CSAEGTFSGSTDTQYF	TGCAGTGCCGAGGGGACCTTTAGCGGGAGCACAGATACGCAGTATTTT
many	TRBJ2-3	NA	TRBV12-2	CASRLVARLAGLDSTDTQYF	TGTGCAAGTCGCTTAGTCGCCCGACTAGCGGGATTGGATAGCACAGATACGCAGTATTTT
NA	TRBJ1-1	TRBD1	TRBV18	CASSPMTGGAEAFF	TGTGCCAGCTCACCGATGACAGGGGGCGCCGAAGCTTTCTTT
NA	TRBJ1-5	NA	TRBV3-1	CASSQEHGHTSPQHF	TGTGCCAGCAGCCAAGAACACGGACACACGAGTCCCCAGCATTTT
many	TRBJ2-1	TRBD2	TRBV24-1	CATSDTSGRGGMLDEQFF	TGTGCCACCAGTGACACTAGCGGGAGGGGGGGTATGCTAGATGAGCAGTTCTTC
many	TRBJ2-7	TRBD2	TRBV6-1	CASSEGPSGARYEQYF	TGTGCCAGCAGTGAAGGGCCTAGCGGGGCGCGTTACGAGCAGTACTTC
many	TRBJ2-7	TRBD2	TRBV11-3	CASSLHSSGSYEQYF	TGTGCCAGCAGCTTACACTCTAGCGGGAGCTACGAGCAGTACTTC
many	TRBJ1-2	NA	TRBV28	CASSLKQIYGYTF	TGTGCCAGCAGTTTAAAACAGATATATGGCTACACCTTC
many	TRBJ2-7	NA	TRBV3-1	CASSRTRSSYEQYF	TGTGCCAGCAGCCGTACTCGGAGTTCCTACGAGCAGTACTTC
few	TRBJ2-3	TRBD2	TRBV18	CASSQGTSGSGTDTQYF	TGTGCCAGCTCACAAGGGACTAGCGGGAGTGGTACAGATACGCAGTATTTT
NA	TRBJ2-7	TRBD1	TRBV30	CAWSRGQGAGEQYF	TGTGCCTGGAGTCGGGGACAGGGGGCGGGAGAGCAGTACTTC
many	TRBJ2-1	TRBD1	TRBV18	CASSLGTGGENEQFF	TGTGCCAGCTCACTAGGGACAGGGGGCGAGAATGAGCAGTTCTTC
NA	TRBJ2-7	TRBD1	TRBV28	CASSKTPTGTYEQYF	TGTGCCAGCAGCAAGACCCCGACAGGGACCTACGAGCAGTACTTC
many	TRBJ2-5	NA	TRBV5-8	CASSFDQETQYF	TGTGCCAGCAGCTTCGATCAAGAGACCCAGTACTTC
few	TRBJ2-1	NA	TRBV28	CASRRGDLNNEQFF	TGTGCCAGCAGGAGGGGCGACCTTAACAATGAGCAGTTCTTC
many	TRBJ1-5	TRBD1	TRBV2	CASSGGQNQPQHF	TGTGCCAGCAGCGGGGGACAGAATCAGCCCCAGCATTTT
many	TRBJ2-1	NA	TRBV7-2	CASSRTRGYNEQFF	TGTGCCAGCAGCCGAACTCGGGGATACAATGAGCAGTTCTTC
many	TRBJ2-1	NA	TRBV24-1	CATSENGVTGRSYNEQFF	TGTGCCACCAGTGAAAACGGGGTGACAGGCCGCTCCTACAATGAGCAGTTCTTC
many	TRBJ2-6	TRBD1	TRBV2	CASSDQALQGGAGANVLTF	TGTGCCAGCAGTGATCAGGCCCTACAGGGGGGTGCTGGGGCCAACGTCCTGACTTTC